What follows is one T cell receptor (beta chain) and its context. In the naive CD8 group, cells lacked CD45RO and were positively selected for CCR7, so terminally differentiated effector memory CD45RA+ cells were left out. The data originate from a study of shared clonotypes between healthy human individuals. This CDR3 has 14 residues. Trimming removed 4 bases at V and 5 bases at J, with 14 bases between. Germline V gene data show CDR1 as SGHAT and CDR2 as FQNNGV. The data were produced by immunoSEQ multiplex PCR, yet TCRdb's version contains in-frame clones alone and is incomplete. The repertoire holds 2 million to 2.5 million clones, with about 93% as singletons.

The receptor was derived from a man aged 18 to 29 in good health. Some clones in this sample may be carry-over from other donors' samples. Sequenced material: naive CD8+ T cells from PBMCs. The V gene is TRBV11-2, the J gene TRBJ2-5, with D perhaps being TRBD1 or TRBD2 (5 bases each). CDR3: CASSSGSREETQYF. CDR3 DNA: TGTGCCAGCAGCTCCGGTAGCAGGGAGGAGACCCAGTACTTC.